This T cell receptor (beta chain) was found in a study of cytomegalovirus exposure and HLA in healthy donors. Study conclusions and caveats: There were some V segments, including TRBV6-2 and TRBV6-3, excluded as indistinguishable. Analysis was performed later, and it showed HLA-associated TCR beta chains to be more clonally expanded than equally common others. Most CMV-associated TCR beta chains appeared HLA-restricted in a later analysis.

Trimming cost V 1 base and J 3 bases, with 13 bases left between them. CDR1 is GTSNPN, CDR2 SVGIG, per germline (reference sequence). The CDR3 spans 14 residues. This clone was detected only once. Its matching antigen is unknown. PCR involved 60 Vbeta and 13 Jbeta primers. In the authors' workflow: Around 76 million unique TCR beta chains, roughly 12 million shared, were counted in a later analysis. Clones were sequenced by immunoSEQ multiplex PCR, and TCRdb holds only the in-frame ones, with some missing. V and J calls and clone size are those listed in that table; D and trimming were worked out from the DNA. This table holds tens of thousands of clones, approximately 71% found once.

Sequences were obtained from PBMCs. The rearrangement uses TRBV30 and TRBJ2-7; D is possibly TRBD1 (5 bases). This clonotype originated in a man aged 35 to 55 in good health and CMV-seronegative. Here the CDR3 DNA reads TGTGCCTGGAGTGATACAGGATCCTACTACGAGCAGTACTTC. Translated: CAWSDTGSYYEQYF.